The 18 T cell receptor beta chains below come from one sample, sequenced in a study of cytomegalovirus exposure and HLA in healthy donors. The PCR was carried out with 60 Vbeta primers and 13 Jbeta primers. This table comes from immunoSEQ multiplex PCR, and its TCRdb copy is limited to in-frame clones, with some not included. The table lists over 35,000 clones, 60% to 85% of them singletons. Sequencing used PBMCs. These receptors were taken from a man aged 30 to 39 in good health and CMV-seronegative.

CDR3 DNA sequence: TGTGCCAGCAGCTTAGCGCCGACTAGCGGGACGTACAATGAGCAGTTCTTC. Translation gives CASSLAPTSGTYNEQFF. The V call is TRBV7-2, the J call TRBJ2-1, with TRBD2 identical over 11 bases. The CDR3 contains 17 residues. V was clipped by 0 bases and J by 4 bases; unmatched bases: 5. The germline gives CDR1 SGHTA, CDR2 FQGNSA.

V is TRBV5-1 and J is TRBJ1-4; 10 bases align to TRBD1. The CDR3 covers 15 residues. The V gene's germline CDR1 is SGHRS and CDR2 YFSETQ. The V and J ends lost 2 bases and 4 bases, in that order; junction bases with no gene match: 2. The DNA of the CDR3 is TGCGCCAGCAGCTTTGGGGACAGGGGTAATGAAAAACTGTTTTTT. It encodes CASSFGDRGNEKLFF.

The rearrangement links TRBV9 to TRBJ2-1; 7 nucleotides agree with TRBD1. CDR3 size: 16 residues. Germline-derived CDR1 and CDR2 are SGDLS and YYNGEE. V lost 3 bases to trimming and J lost 4 bases; unmatched junction nucleotides: 10. This chain's CDR3 is CASSGLGTETYNEQFF. The DNA of the CDR3 is TGTGCCAGCAGCGGGCTTGGGACAGAAACATACAATGAGCAGTTCTTC.

This clone was observed a handful of times. V and J are TRBV5-4 and TRBJ1-1; tentative D call: TRBD1 (5 bases). V was cut by 4 bases and J by 1 base, with 11 bases left in between. Germline values: CDR1 SGHNT, CDR2 YYREEE (reference sequence). This CDR3 comprises 14 residues. CDR3 amino acids: CASSPDSSNTEAFF. The CDR3 DNA reads TGTGCCAGCAGCCCTGACAGTTCGAACACTGAAGCTTTCTTT.

The chain combines TRBV5-1 with TRBJ2-5, with TRBD1 matching over 7 bases. The J call may be in error: the DNA end matches TRBJ2-7 better. The germline V gene has CDR1 SGHRS and CDR2 YFSETQ. This CDR3 is 14 amino acids long. CDR3 loop: CASSLAQGVYEQYF. CDR3 sequence (DNA): TGCGCCAGCAGCTTGGCCCAGGGGGTCTACGAGCAGTACTTC.

The chain uses TRBV15 and TRBJ2-5, with D possibly TRBD1 on 6 matching bases. With 4 bases removed from V and 5 bases from J, the gap between germline ends came to 17 bases. The V gene's germline CDR1 is LNHNV and CDR2 YYDKDF (reference sequence). The CDR3 is made up of 15 amino acids. CDR3 sequence reads: CATSTRQALVETQYF. CDR3 nucleotide sequence: TGTGCCACCAGCACCCGACAGGCCCTGGTGGAGACCCAGTACTTC.

CDR3 sequence (DNA): TGCGCCAGCAGCTTACTACAGGGGGCCAACTACGAGCAGTACTTC. As protein: CASSLLQGANYEQYF. The chain carries TRBV5-1 and TRBJ2-7; 9 positions match TRBD1. The trim removed 2 bases at V and 3 bases at J, leaving 6 bases unmatched. This CDR3 is built from 15 residues. Germline CDR1 and CDR2: SGHRS and YFSETQ.

The J gene is TRBJ2-1, the V gene TRBV19; 14 positions match TRBD2. Germline loops: CDR1 LNHDA, CDR2 SQIVND (reference sequence). J lost 7 bases, V lost 8 bases, and 7 bases had no gene match. This CDR3 is built from 15 residues. CDR3 bases: TGTGCCAGTGGCGGGACTAGCGGGAGTCGAAATGAGCAGTTCTTC. This encodes CASGGTSGSRNEQFF. Combining the CDR3 with reference TRBV19 and TRBJ2-1 gives the whole variable domain DGGITQSPKYLFRKEGQNVTLSCEQNLNHDAMYWYRQDPGQGLRLIYYSQIVNDFQKGDIAEGYSVSREKKESFPLTVTSAQKNPTAFYLCASGGTSGSRNEQFFGPGTRLTVL.

V usage is TRBV10-1 and J usage is TRBJ2-5, with 8 bases that match TRBD1. Unmatched junction bases numbered 5, after V lost 6 bases and J lost 2 bases. The CDR3 is 14 amino acids. Germline V gene data show CDR1 as WNHNN and CDR2 as SYGVQD (reference sequence). CDR3 bases: TGCGCCAGCAGCCGGACAGGGTCACAAGAGACCCAGTACTTC. Protein sequence: CASSRTGSQETQYF.

The chain is built from TRBV18 and TRBJ2-7, with TRBD1 matching over 9 bases. Germline CDR1 is KGHSH and CDR2 is LQKENI. The length of the CDR3 is 14 residues. The J segment lost 5 bases and the V segment lost 3 bases, leaving 5 bases of the junction unmatched. CDR3 protein: CASSPGTGRNEQYF. The CDR3 nucleotides read TGTGCCAGCTCACCCGGGACAGGGCGCAACGAGCAGTACTTC.

The J gene is TRBJ1-2, the V gene TRBV18; 10 nucleotides line up with TRBD1. This CDR3 is built from 14 residues. Germline V CDR1 and CDR2: KGHSH, LQKENI. The V and J ends lost 4 bases and 6 bases, in that order; junction bases with no gene match: 5. This CDR3 is CASSLGQGVNGYTF. The CDR3 bases are TGTGCCAGCTCACTCGGACAGGGGGTAAATGGCTACACCTTC.

The rearrangement links TRBV5-1 to TRBJ2-7; a possible D gene is TRBD1 (6 bases). CDR1 is SGHRS and CDR2 is YFSETQ in the germline V gene. The CDR3 runs to 14 residues. The V end lost 5 bases, the J end lost 0 bases, and 12 bases lay between the germline ends. Here the CDR3 reads CASRPNRDSYEQYF. The CDR3 DNA is TGCGCCAGCAGACCAAACAGGGACTCCTACGAGCAGTACTTC. The entire variable domain, with the rest obtained from reference TRBV5-1 and TRBJ2-7, is as follows: KAGVTQTPRYLIKTRGQQVTLSCSPISGHRSVSWYQQTPGQGLQFLFEYFSETQRNKGNFPGRFSGRQFSNSRSEMNVSTLELGDSALYLCASRPNRDSYEQYFGPGTRLTVT.

The genes are TRBV15 and TRBJ2-3; D not resolved. The V end was cut by 1 base, the J end by 3 bases, with 11 bases between. The germline gives CDR1 LNHNV, CDR2 YYDKDF (reference sequence). The CDR3 spans 15 residues. CDR3 protein: CATSRVGFGTDTQYF. The CDR3 DNA reads as TGTGCCACCAGCAGAGTTGGCTTCGGGACAGATACGCAGTATTTT.

This clone showed up just a few times. The rearrangement uses TRBV6-5 and TRBJ2-7, with 9 bases aligning to TRBD1. The germline CDR1 and CDR2 sequences are MNHEY and SVGAGI. The CDR3 length is 15 residues. The J segment lost 9 bases and the V segment lost 0 bases, leaving 9 bases of the junction unmatched. CDR3 in amino acids: CASSYSWTGESGQYF. The CDR3 DNA follows: TGTGCCAGCAGTTACTCCTGGACAGGGGAATCTGGGCAGTACTTC.

The V call is TRBV27, the J call TRBJ2-7; 9 positions match TRBD1. V lost 6 bases and J lost 6; bases outside the gene matches: 12. The length of the CDR3 is 15 residues. Germline V CDR1 and CDR2: MNHEY, SMNVEV (reference sequence). CDR3 in amino acids: CASRARGQGTSEQYF. As DNA, the CDR3 is TGTGCCAGCAGGGCGAGGGGACAGGGTACTTCCGAGCAGTACTTC.

The chain joins TRBV18 to TRBJ2-3; 9 bases align to TRBD1. After removal of 6 bases from V and 5 bases from J, the junction contained 12 bases not matched to a gene. This CDR3 region has 16 residues. Germline CDR1 and CDR2: KGHSH and LQKENI. CDR3 in amino acids: CASSPSGTGPIDTQYF. For the CDR3, the DNA is TGTGCCAGCTCTCCATCGGGGACAGGGCCAATAGATACGCAGTATTTT.

Points on this clone: One end of the junction fails to match germline, which may point to a read error. CDR3 residues: CSSSLEPLTRTGYAYEQYF. CDR3 bases: TGTTCCAGCAGCTTAGAACCCCTAACCAGGACAGGGTATGCCTACGAGCAGTACTTC. This rearrangement joins TRBV7-9 to TRBJ2-7; 8 nucleotides align to TRBD1. CDR3 length equals 19 residues. CDR1 SEHNR and CDR2 FQNEAQ come from the germline V gene (reference sequence).

CDR3 DNA: TGCAGCGTTGAGCCGGGTGGTTTAGATACGCAGTATTTT. It specifies CSVEPGGLDTQYF. The rearrangement uses TRBV29-1 and TRBJ2-3; D is undetermined. The CDR3 totals 13 residues. Germline CDR1 and CDR2: SQVTM and ANQGSEA. V was trimmed by 3 bases and J by 5 bases, leaving 12 bases between them.